The present entry profiles one TCR beta chain with its context. This clone's antigen is unknown. Its ends do not fully match the called genes, so a read error is possible. CDR1 and CDR2 are read off the germline V gene as SGHTA and FQGTGA. The CDR3 starts with the cysteine, ends with the phenylalanine, and has 14 residues. Only CDR3 DNA is held: 42 bases, read in frame from base 1. The sample is drawn from a study of molecular identifiers for immune sequencing clone quantification (dated by TCRdb to 2017 to 2018). Broadly, across the study: For a replicate experiment, RNA from approximately 20,000 or 100,000 naive CD8 T cells was divided into five aliquots, of which four were sequenced. This methods study used CD8 T cells to benchmark TCR RNA copy counting and molecular-identifier clustering-based TCR repertoire sequencing (MIDCIRS). Overall study results and their limits: When barcode sub-clustering was omitted, TCR diversity was inflated by chimeric consensus sequences, with chimeras reaching as high as 47%. A single cell's worth of spiked-in Jurkat TCR RNA was reported detectable even among about 1.1 million naive CD8 T cells. Highly expanded clone sizes could be underestimated if identical TCR molecules share a barcode. Spiked-in Jurkat TCR RNA (about 10 copies' worth), which is not part of the donor repertoire, was contained in the naive libraries. In CMV-specific effector cells, clones with more than 20 RNA copies contained over 99% of molecules, whereas in naive cells such clones contained under 1% of molecules. Modeling indicated roughly 3.3 TCR RNA copies recovered per cell, compared with 7.5 to 10 by digital PCR, which implies a capture efficiency of 25% to 35%.

Libraries of naive CD8 T cells were generated from roughly 20,000 to 1,000,000 sorted cells, with 10%, 30% or 50% of the purified RNA used. On a BD FACSAria II, naive CD8 T cells were FACS-sorted as CD8+CD4-CCR7+CD45RA+ and collected into RLT Plus buffer. Detection sensitivity was tested by spiking Jurkat RNA equal to some 10 TCR copies' worth into samples containing about 17,000-1,000,000 naive CD8 T cells. Enrichment of CD8 T cells was performed with RosetteSep CD8+ T Cell Enrichment Cocktail and Ficoll-Paque, after which ACK red cell lysis was carried out. Libraries were made using PCR. These reads were obtained on a NextSeq 500. Bulk TCR libraries were generated as previously described, with the TCR primers listed in Table S5 used. Total RNA was purified with the Qiagen AllPrep DNA/RNA kit. Before any analysis, reads coming from multiple sequencing runs of the same library were combined into one pool. Per the authors' processing: Reads were retained only if an exact TCR constant sequence was present, and the retained reads were trimmed to 150 nt and grouped according to their 12-nt molecular barcodes. Reads in each barcode group were sub-clustered using a 15% Levenshtein threshold, and a quality-weighted consensus sequence was built for each RNA molecule. Non-functional sequences were removed, as were lower-count sequences one edit away from another. Based on a fit of two negative binomial distributions, barcode sub-clusters having less than 20% of the maximum read count were discarded. TCRdb trimmed the raw reads at Q25, called clones with MiXCR and kept productive beta chains. Here each entry gathers all rows of one CDR3 protein and keeps the most common genes and DNA. These V and J calls rely on TCRdb rather than the paper's analysis. The sample contains over 300,000 distinct CDR3 sequences, roughly a quarter of them found a single time. Together, the top ten hold roughly 0.7% of the sample.

The material sequenced was naive CD8+ T cells from blood, with Jurkat cell RNA spiked in. This specimen's cell subset or site label, per the study, means: FACS-sorted CD8+CD4-CCR7+CD45RA+ naive T cells. The clonotype was recovered from a human donor in good health. Some libraries in this study had Jurkat cell RNA spiked in. The chain was built from TRBV7-3 and TRBJ1-1; confidence is insufficient to name the D gene. The CDR3 is CASSWGPMNTEALF. The sequenced DNA is TGTGCCAGCAGCTGGGGTCCCATGAACACTGAAGCTCTCTTT.